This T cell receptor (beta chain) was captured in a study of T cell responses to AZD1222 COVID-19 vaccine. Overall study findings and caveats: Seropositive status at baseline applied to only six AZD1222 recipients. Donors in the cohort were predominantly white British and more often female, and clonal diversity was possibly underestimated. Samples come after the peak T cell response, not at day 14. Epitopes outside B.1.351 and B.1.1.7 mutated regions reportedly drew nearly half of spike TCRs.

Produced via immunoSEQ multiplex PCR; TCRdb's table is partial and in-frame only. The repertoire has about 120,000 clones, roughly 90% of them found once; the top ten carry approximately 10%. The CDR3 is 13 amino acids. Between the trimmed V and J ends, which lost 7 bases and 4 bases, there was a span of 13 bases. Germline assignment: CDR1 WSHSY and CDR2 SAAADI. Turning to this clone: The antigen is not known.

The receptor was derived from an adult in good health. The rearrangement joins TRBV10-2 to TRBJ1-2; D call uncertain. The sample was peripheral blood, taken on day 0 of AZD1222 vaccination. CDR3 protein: CASTLVGSYGYTF. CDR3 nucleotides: TGCGCCAGCACCCTCGTGGGGTCCTATGGCTACACCTTC.